These 24 T cell receptor beta chains were all obtained from the same sample, sequenced in a study of T cell repertoires in cytomegalovirus infection. For these receptors, no antigen is known. TCRdb re-called the reads with MiXCR, one entry per CDR3 protein. This table has tens of thousands of distinct CDR3 sequences, 20% to 25% appearing once. The source was CD8+ T cells from cultured PBMCs, collected from culture after CMV antigen stimulation. Source of these receptors: a human donor in good health (CMV status not recorded). Some clones in this sample may be carry-over from other donors' samples.

CDR3 sequence (DNA): TGTGCCAGCAGTGACAGGGGGCTGAGCTACACCTTC. Its translation: CASSDRGLSYTF. This chain joins TRBV2 and TRBJ1-2; 8 bases line up with TRBD1. CDR3 length: 12 amino acids. Losses at the gene ends were 3 bases for V and 9 bases for J; bases not matched to a gene: 3. Germline lookup yields CDR1 SNHLY and CDR2 FYNNEI.

This clonotype was picked up a small number of times. The chain employs TRBV12-3 or TRBV12-4 and TRBJ2-1; D is perhaps TRBD2 (7 bases). V was shortened by 5 bases and J by 1 base, with 12 bases between the two germline ends. The CDR3 length is 15 residues. CDR3 region: CASSSGGASYNEQFF. The CDR3 nucleotides are TGTGCCAGCAGTAGTGGGGGGGCATCCTACAATGAGCAGTTCTTC.

This clonotype was counted at least ten times. The chain links TRBV5-1 to TRBJ2-1; D remains unclear. In germline, CDR1 is SGHRS, CDR2 YFSETQ. Trimming took off 4 bases at V and 0 bases at J, with 11 bases between the two ends. CDR3 length: 15 residues. CDR3 sequence reads: CASSPLGGSYNEQFF. The CDR3 bases are TGCGCCAGCAGCCCACTGGGTGGCTCCTACAATGAGCAGTTCTTC.

The rearrangement links TRBV7-2 to TRBJ2-5; D gene ambiguous. The CDR3 is made up of 14 amino acids. The V end lost 5 bases, the J end lost 4 bases, and 14 bases lay between the germline ends. Germline CDR1 and CDR2: SGHTA and FQGNSA. As DNA, the CDR3 is TGTGCCAGCAGCGCTGGGATTTGGGGAGAGACCCAGTACTTC. As protein: CASSAGIWGETQYF. The full variable domain, completed using reference TRBV7-2 and TRBJ2-5, is GAGVSQSPSNKVTEKGKDVELRCDPISGHTALYWYRQSLGQGLEFLIYFQGNSAPDKSGLPSDRFSAERTGGSVSTLTIQRTQQEDSAVYLCASSAGIWGETQYFGPGTRLLVL.

The chain uses TRBV7-9 and TRBJ2-5; 8 bases line up with TRBD2. The CDR3 is 17 residues long. The germline CDR1 and CDR2 sequences are SEHNR and FQNEAQ (reference sequence). With V trimmed by 6 bases and J by 5 bases, 17 bases remained unmatched. The CDR3 is CASRSTVVREVLETQYF. The CDR3 DNA follows: TGTGCCAGCAGATCTACGGTAGTGCGGGAGGTCCTGGAGACCCAGTACTTC.

This clonotype was counted at least ten times. V and J are TRBV12-3 or TRBV12-4 and TRBJ1-2; D possibly corresponds to TRBD1 (5 bases). The CDR3 runs 13 residues. V gave up 10 bases and J gave up 4 bases, with 16 bases separating them. Here the CDR3 reads CATGVPGLYGYTF. In DNA, the CDR3 is TGTGCCACCGGCGTCCCGGGGCTCTATGGCTACACCTTC.

The rearrangement joins TRBV6-2 or TRBV6-3 to TRBJ2-1; 10 bases are a match to TRBD2. Germline loops: CDR1 MNHEY, CDR2 SVGEGT. Trimming cost V 5 bases and J 5 bases; bases outside gene matches: 9. The CDR3 covers 16 residues. CDR3 region: CASSRRLAGVDNEQFF. The CDR3 region has the DNA TGTGCCAGCAGTCGACGCCTAGCGGGAGTAGACAATGAGCAGTTCTTC.

V and J are TRBV7-2 and TRBJ1-2; no firm D call. The ends were cut back, 4 bases at V and 4 bases at J, with 4 bases in the middle. The CDR3 totals 11 residues. Looked up from germline, CDR1 is SGHTA and CDR2 is FQGNSA. The DNA of the CDR3 is TGTGCCAGCAGCTGGTCCTATGGCTACACCTTC. Protein product: CASSWSYGYTF. Using reference TRBV7-2 and TRBJ1-2 for the parts outside the CDR3, the full variable domain is GAGVSQSPSNKVTEKGKDVELRCDPISGHTALYWYRQSLGQGLEFLIYFQGNSAPDKSGLPSDRFSAERTGGSVSTLTIQRTQQEDSAVYLCASSWSYGYTFGSGTRLTVV.

In this sample, this clonotype turned up a few times. J is TRBJ1-4 and V is TRBV2; 9 bases align to TRBD1. The germline gives CDR1 SNHLY, CDR2 FYNNEI. The length of the CDR3 is 15 residues. V shed 0 bases, J shed 8 bases, and the junction held 4 bases outside the gene matches. CDR3 amino acids: CASSEAGTGFEKLFF. The CDR3 DNA reads as TGTGCCAGCAGTGAAGCGGGGACAGGGTTCGAAAAACTGTTTTTT.

The chain links TRBV7-2 to TRBJ2-3; D gene unclear. Per germline, CDR1 SGHTA and CDR2 FQGNSA. Trimming stripped 5 bases from V and 6 bases from J, with 15 bases between. The CDR3 is 14 amino acids. The CDR3 sequence: CASSRLPVMDTQYF. DNA for the CDR3: TGTGCCAGCAGCCGTCTCCCTGTTATGGATACGCAGTATTTT.

DNA for the CDR3: TGTGCCAGCAGCGTCCGGGACAGCTCCTACGAGCAGTACTTC. The encoded protein is CASSVRDSSYEQYF. The V and J genes are TRBV12-3 or TRBV12-4 and TRBJ2-7; 7 positions agree with TRBD1. The CDR3 spans 14 residues. With 6 bases clipped from V and 0 bases from J, the junction kept 5 bases outside the gene matches.

This clonotype has only a few counts. The chain recombines TRBV12-3 or TRBV12-4 with TRBJ2-7, with 7 bases fitting TRBD2. J was trimmed by 0 bases and V by 5 bases; bases with no gene match: 4. The CDR3 has 14 residues. The CDR3: CASSHSGLSYEQYF. The DNA of the CDR3 is TGTGCCAGCAGTCATAGCGGGCTCTCCTACGAGCAGTACTTC.

A few counts support this clonotype. The rearrangement joins TRBV7-9 to TRBJ1-5; 7 bases map to TRBD1. Per germline, CDR1 SEHNR and CDR2 FQNEAQ (reference sequence). V trimming: 2 bases; J trimming: 5 bases; junction bases outside the gene matches: 18. This CDR3 has 19 amino acids. This CDR3 is CASSLSRDSRGGRDQPQHF. CDR3 coding DNA: TGTGCCAGCAGCTTATCCCGGGACAGTAGAGGGGGAAGGGATCAGCCCCAGCATTTT. Supplemented by reference TRBV7-9 and TRBJ1-5, the full variable domain reads DTGVSQNPRHKITKRGQNVTFRCDPISEHNRLYWYRQTLGQGPEFLTYFQNEAQLEKSRLLSDRFSAERPKGSFSTLEIQRTEQGDSAMYLCASSLSRDSRGGRDQPQHFGDGTRLSIL.

This clonotype was seen a few times. In DNA form, the CDR3 reads TGCAGTGCTATCCTTGGGCACCGGGAGGTCGGGGCCAAAAACATTCAGTACTTC. The encoded protein is CSAILGHREVGAKNIQYF. The rearrangement links TRBV20-1 to TRBJ2-4; TRBD2 matches at 7 bases. The ends lost 4 bases at V and 1 base at J; junction bases unmatched: 16. CDR3 length equals 18 residues. The germline V gene encodes CDR1 DFQATT and CDR2 SNEGSKA (reference sequence).

The chain recombines TRBV6-5 with TRBJ2-1, with no clear D. Looked up from germline, CDR1 is MNHEY and CDR2 is SVGAGI. V was cut by 5 bases and J by 12 bases, with 11 bases left in between. CDR3 size: 11 residues. In DNA form, the CDR3 reads TGTGCCAGCAGTGGCCACAAGGGGCAGTTCTTC. Protein product: CASSGHKGQFF.

The CDR3 coding sequence is TGTGCCAGCACCCTAACGGGTGGAGAACTGTTTTTT. This translates into CASTLTGGELFF. The V and J genes are TRBV7-2 and TRBJ1-4; D call uncertain. CDR1 SGHTA and CDR2 FQGNSA come from the germline V gene. Trimming stripped 7 bases from V and 12 bases from J, with 15 bases between. CDR3 length: 12 residues.

This clonotype was seen many times. The gene calls are TRBV7-2 and TRBJ1-2; D may be TRBD1 (5 bases). This CDR3 spans 15 amino acids. The germline V and J ends were trimmed by 5 bases and 4 bases, with 17 bases remaining between them. Germline V gene sequence: CDR1 SGHTA, CDR2 FQGNSA. The CDR3 loop is CASSLTPGRGYGYTF. The CDR3 DNA is TGTGCCAGCAGCCTGACGCCGGGACGAGGCTATGGCTACACCTTC.

The CDR3 protein is CASSLSGQNNQPQHF. The CDR3 coding sequence is TGTGCCAGCAGCTTGTCTGGACAGAACAATCAGCCCCAGCATTTT. V usage is TRBV5-5 and J usage is TRBJ1-5; TRBD1 might be the D (6 bases). CDR3 length: 15 amino acids. V lost 1 base and J lost 3, with 11 bases in between. Germline CDR1 reads SGHKS; CDR2 reads YYEKEE (reference sequence).

This clonotype was counted a few times. The chain employs TRBV6-6 and TRBJ2-3; the match to TRBD2 covers 7 bases. The CDR3 is made up of 13 amino acids. With V trimmed by 11 bases and J by 5 bases, 10 bases remained unmatched. Germline-derived CDR1 and CDR2 are MNHNY and SVGAGI (reference sequence). As DNA, the CDR3 is TGTGCCGCATCCACCGGGAGGATAGATACGCAGTATTTT. As protein: CAASTGRIDTQYF.

The rearrangement links TRBV7-3 to TRBJ2-1; 9 bases line up with TRBD2. Germline-derived CDR1 and CDR2 are SGHTA and FQGTGA. This CDR3 has 15 residues. V was clipped by 2 bases and J by 12 bases; unmatched bases: 11. CDR3 amino acids: CASSLGGGRATGQFF. As DNA, the CDR3 is TGTGCCAGCAGCTTAGGGGGCGGGAGGGCCACAGGGCAGTTCTTC.

The chain uses TRBV27 and TRBJ1-1; D is possibly TRBD1 (5 bases). CDR3 length: 13 residues. The V and J ends lost 2 bases and 7 bases respectively, with 11 bases between them. Germline CDR1 reads MNHEY; CDR2 reads SMNVEV (reference sequence). The CDR3 region is CASSLKGWGEAFF. The CDR3 DNA sequence: TGTGCCAGCAGTTTAAAGGGGTGGGGTGAAGCTTTCTTT.

The gene calls are TRBV28 and TRBJ2-4; no definite D call. Per germline, CDR1 MDHEN and CDR2 SYDVKM. The CDR3 consists of 13 residues. V lost 11 bases and J lost 2, with 13 bases in between. Written as DNA, the CDR3 is TGTGCCCACGGTCACGGAACCAAAAACATTCAGTACTTC. Its translation is CAHGHGTKNIQYF.

The genes are TRBV7-2 and TRBJ2-5, with no clear D. The CDR3 is made up of 14 amino acids. The V gene lost 1 base and the J gene lost 2 bases, with 8 bases spanning the gap. Germline V CDR1 and CDR2: SGHTA, FQGNSA. The CDR3 coding sequence is TGTGCCAGCAGCTTAGAACGGATACAAGAGACCCAGTACTTC. Encoded protein: CASSLERIQETQYF.

The chain combines TRBV7-8 with TRBJ1-3, with 7 bases that match TRBD1. The CDR3 length is 14 residues. CDR1 is SGHVS, CDR2 FQNEAQ, per germline. The V gene end was trimmed by 6 bases and the J gene end by 1 base; junction bases not matched to a gene: 3. CDR3 sequence (DNA): TGTGCCAGCAGTCAGGGGGGTTCTGGAAACACCATATATTTT. This gives the protein CASSQGGSGNTIYF. The variable domain in full, completed from reference TRBV7-8 and TRBJ1-3, reads GAGVSQSPRYKVAKRGQDVALRCDPISGHVSLFWYQQALGQGPEFLTYFQNEAQLDKSGLPSDRFFAERPEGSVSTLKIQRTQQEDSAVYLCASSQGGSGNTIYFGEGSWLTVV.